This T cell receptor beta chain came from a study of metastatic and nonmetastatic thyroid tumors. Turning to the study itself: The authors compared repertoires across blood and tumor or nodule tissue from malignant and benign thyroid patients.

General study findings and limits: Benign nodules were reported to have significantly lower TCR beta diversity than malignant thyroid tumors, in blood and tumor.

Germline CDR1 is SNHLY and CDR2 is FYNNEI. The CDR3 runs 19 residues. V lost 3 bases, J lost 2 bases, and 23 bases lay in between. As to this clone: The target antigen is unknown.

Authors' processing steps: Researchers built a distant-metastasis classifier for papillary thyroid cancer that drew on CDR3 differences across clinicopathological groups. TCRdb reanalyzed the PCR reads with MiXCR. The V and J calls and clone size are TCRdb's, not the authors'. The table shows about 92,000 clones, with 15% occurring only once. All patients reached thyroid surgery having received no treatment beforehand. What was sequenced was blood. This TCR derives from a female donor with papillary thyroid cancer or a benign thyroid nodule (not recorded which). Some clones in this sample may be carry-over from other donors' samples. The chain has TRBV2 and TRBJ1-5; unclear D gene. The CDR3 sequence is CASSEQSTGGWSGNQPQHF. The CDR3 bases are TGTGCCAGCAGTGAGCAATCGACGGGCGGCTGGAGCGGCAATCAGCCCCAGCATTTT.